This TCR beta chain stems from a study of T cell repertoires in cytomegalovirus infection. Study findings and constraints: It was HLA-C-restricted CMV-specific TCR beta clonotypes that dominated the response ex vivo. Summed frequency of public TCR beta families distinguished CMV carriers with the relevant HLA.

The CDR3 is 21 residues long. Germline loops: CDR1 SGHVS, CDR2 FQNEAQ. V lost 3 bases to trimming and J lost 0 bases; unmatched junction nucleotides: 19. As concerns this clonotype: Its cognate antigen is unknown.

TCRdb used MiXCR to reprocess the reads, holding one entry per CDR3 protein. The table records nearly 450,000 distinct CDR3 sequences, roughly a third of them present only once. The gene calls are TRBV7-8 and TRBJ2-1; 8 bases fit TRBD2. Sequenced sample: PBMCs. The receptor's source is a human donor in good health (CMV status not recorded). Some clones in this sample may be carry-over from other donors' samples. Here the CDR3 reads CASSFLGAFRGGIPSYNEQFF. The CDR3 DNA reads as TGTGCCAGCAGCTTCCTAGGGGCTTTTCGGGGGGGTATTCCCTCCTACAATGAGCAGTTCTTC.